These 5 T cell receptor beta chains were sequenced from one sample in a study of CD8+CD57+ T cells in acquired aplastic anemia. All sequencing subjects had displayed CD8+CD57+ cell expansion on flow cytometry. Investigators profiled TCR beta VDJ and CDR3 from genomic DNA template. TCRdb ran MiXCR on the reads and lists one entry per CDR3 protein. Seen here are hundreds of thousands of distinct CDR3 sequences, 25% to 40% observed once, and the top ten hold 0.8% to 0.85%. The sequencing sample was made of sorted CD4+, CD8+, or CD8+CD57+ T cells (not recorded which) from PBMCs. Receptors were obtained from a human donor with aplastic anemia.

This clonotype was seen at least ten times. The chain's CDR3 is CATSRDRVVGYTF. The CDR3 DNA is TGTGCCACCAGCAGGGACAGGGTGGTGGGCTACACCTTC. The rearrangement joins TRBV15 to TRBJ1-2, with 8 bases fitting TRBD1. There are 13 residues in the CDR3. V shed 3 bases and J 8 bases; nucleotides not matched to a gene: 5. The V gene's germline CDR1 is LNHNV and CDR2 YYDKDF (reference sequence).

V and J are TRBV25-1 and TRBJ1-1; 7 nucleotides line up with TRBD1. This CDR3 is 13 amino acids long. CDR1 is MGHDK and CDR2 is SYGVNS in the germline V gene. Unmatched junction bases numbered 2, after V lost 2 bases and J lost 5 bases. CDR3 sequence: CASSEATGTEAFF. As DNA, the CDR3 is TGTGCCAGCAGTGAAGCGACAGGGACTGAAGCTTTCTTT.

For this clonotype: Just one base apart from a much larger clone, this may be a read error. The V and J genes are TRBV2 and TRBJ1-5; possibly TRBD1 for D (6 bases). The length of the CDR3 is 14 residues. The germline V gene encodes CDR1 SNHLY and CDR2 FYNNEI. CDR3 DNA: TGTGCCAGCAGCGCTGGGACATGGGATCAGTCCCAGCATTTT. This translates into CASSAGTWDQSQHF.

As regards this clonotype: Given a much more abundant clone one base away, this may be a read error. The chain has TRBV10-3 and TRBJ1-3; TRBD1 aligns across 11 bases. The CDR3 is 16 amino acids. Looked up from germline, CDR1 is ENHRY and CDR2 is SYGVKD. The CDR3 loop is CASSQGQGALGSTIYF. The CDR3 nucleotides are TGTGCCAGCAGTCAAGGACAGGGGGCGCTGGGAAGCACCATATATTTT.

This clonotype came up many times. The chain couples TRBV7-2 to TRBJ2-7, with TRBD2 matching over 12 bases. The CDR3 spans 15 residues. Germline CDR1 is SGHTA and CDR2 is FQGNSA. V lost 5 bases and J lost 2; bases outside the gene matches: 4. CDR3 sequence (DNA): TGTGCCAGCAGCCCTCTAGCGGGGGGGCCCTACGAGCAGTACTTC. It yields the protein CASSPLAGGPYEQYF.